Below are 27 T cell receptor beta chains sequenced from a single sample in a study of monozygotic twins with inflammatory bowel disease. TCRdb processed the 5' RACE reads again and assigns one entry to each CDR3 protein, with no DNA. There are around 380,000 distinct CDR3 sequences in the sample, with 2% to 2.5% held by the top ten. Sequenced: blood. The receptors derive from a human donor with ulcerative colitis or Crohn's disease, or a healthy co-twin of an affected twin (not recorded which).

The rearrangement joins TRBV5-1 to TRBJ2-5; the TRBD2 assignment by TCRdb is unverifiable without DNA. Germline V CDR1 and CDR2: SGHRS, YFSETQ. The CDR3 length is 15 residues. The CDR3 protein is CASSHASAGGETQYF.

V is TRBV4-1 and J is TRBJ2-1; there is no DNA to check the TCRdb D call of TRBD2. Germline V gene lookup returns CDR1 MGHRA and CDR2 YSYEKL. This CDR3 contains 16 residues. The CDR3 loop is CASSQRRDVPVNEQFF.

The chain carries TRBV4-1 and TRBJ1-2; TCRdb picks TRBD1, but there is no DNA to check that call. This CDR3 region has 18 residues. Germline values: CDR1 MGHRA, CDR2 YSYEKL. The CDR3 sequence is CASSPWSQTTGEGYGYTF.

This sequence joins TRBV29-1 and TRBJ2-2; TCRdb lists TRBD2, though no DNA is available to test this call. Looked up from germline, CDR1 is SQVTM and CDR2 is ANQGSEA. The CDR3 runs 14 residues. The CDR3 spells CSADSGRGTGELFF.

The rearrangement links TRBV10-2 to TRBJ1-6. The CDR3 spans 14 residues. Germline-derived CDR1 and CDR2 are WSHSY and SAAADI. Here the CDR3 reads CASSELTENSPLHF.

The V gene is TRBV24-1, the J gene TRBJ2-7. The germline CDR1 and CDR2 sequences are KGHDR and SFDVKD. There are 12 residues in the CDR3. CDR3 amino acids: CATSDGRDEQYF.

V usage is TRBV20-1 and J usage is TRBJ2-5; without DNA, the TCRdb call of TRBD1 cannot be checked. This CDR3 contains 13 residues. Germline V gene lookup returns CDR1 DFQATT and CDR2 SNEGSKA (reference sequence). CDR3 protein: CSARDQGVGTQYF.

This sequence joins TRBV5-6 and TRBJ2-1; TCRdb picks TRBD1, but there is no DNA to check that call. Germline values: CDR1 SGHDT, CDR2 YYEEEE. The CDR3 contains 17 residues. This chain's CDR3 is CASSQSLGVATSNEQFF.

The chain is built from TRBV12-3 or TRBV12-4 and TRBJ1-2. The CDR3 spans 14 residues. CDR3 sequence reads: CASSLAPYSYGYTF.

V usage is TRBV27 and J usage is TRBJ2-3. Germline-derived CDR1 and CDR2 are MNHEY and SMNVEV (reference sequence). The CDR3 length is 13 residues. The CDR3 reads CASGVLYAEKSYF.

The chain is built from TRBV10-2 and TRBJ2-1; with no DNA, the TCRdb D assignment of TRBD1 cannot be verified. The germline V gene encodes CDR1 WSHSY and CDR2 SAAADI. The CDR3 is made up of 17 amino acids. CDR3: CASTPLTRKSSYNEQFF.

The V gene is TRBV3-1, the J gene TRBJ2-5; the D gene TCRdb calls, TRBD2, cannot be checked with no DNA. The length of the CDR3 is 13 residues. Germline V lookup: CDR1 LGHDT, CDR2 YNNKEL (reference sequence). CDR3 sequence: CASSHGGQETQYF.

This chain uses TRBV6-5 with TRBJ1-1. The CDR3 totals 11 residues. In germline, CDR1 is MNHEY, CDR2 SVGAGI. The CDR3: CASGVQTEAFF.

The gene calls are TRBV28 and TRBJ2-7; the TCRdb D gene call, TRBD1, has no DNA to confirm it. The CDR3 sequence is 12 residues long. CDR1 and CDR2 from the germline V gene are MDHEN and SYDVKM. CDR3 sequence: CATGDSFYEQYF.

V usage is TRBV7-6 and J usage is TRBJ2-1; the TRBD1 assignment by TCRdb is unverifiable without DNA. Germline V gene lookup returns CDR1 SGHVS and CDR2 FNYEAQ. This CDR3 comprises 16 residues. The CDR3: CASSSATGTGYNEQFF.

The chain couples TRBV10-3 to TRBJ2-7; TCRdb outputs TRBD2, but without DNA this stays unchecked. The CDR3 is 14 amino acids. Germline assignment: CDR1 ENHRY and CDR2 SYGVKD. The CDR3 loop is CAISVGTSGLEQYF.

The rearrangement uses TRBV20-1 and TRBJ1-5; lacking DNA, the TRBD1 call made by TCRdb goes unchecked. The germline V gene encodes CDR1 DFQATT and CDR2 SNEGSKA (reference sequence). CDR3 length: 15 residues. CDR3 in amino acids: CSAGEGQISNQPQHF.

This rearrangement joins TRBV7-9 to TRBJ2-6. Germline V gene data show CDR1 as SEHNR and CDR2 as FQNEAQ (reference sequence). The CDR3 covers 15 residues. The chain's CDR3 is CASSFGYSGANVLTF.

The CDR3 here is CASSLRGPRERGSYNEQFF. J is TRBJ2-1 and V is TRBV11-1; TCRdb's D call of TRBD2 is untestable without DNA. Germline-derived CDR1 and CDR2 are SGHAT and FQDESV (reference sequence). The CDR3 is made up of 19 amino acids.

The CDR3 sequence is CASSQLAGQGELFF. V and J are TRBV5-1 and TRBJ2-2; TCRdb's D gene call, TRBD2, goes unchecked for lack of DNA. This CDR3 comprises 14 residues. Germline-derived CDR1 and CDR2 are SGHRS and YFSETQ.

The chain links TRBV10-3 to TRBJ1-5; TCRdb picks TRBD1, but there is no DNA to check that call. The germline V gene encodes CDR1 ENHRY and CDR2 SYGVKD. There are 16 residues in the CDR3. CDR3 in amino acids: CAISEYQGISNQPQHF.

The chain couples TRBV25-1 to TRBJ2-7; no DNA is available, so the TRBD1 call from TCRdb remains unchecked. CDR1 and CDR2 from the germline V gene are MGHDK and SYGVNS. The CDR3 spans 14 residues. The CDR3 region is CASSESGQTYEQYF.

The CDR3 loop is CASRKAGYEQYF. The chain uses TRBV28 and TRBJ2-7; TCRdb's assignment of TRBD2 cannot be checked, as there is no DNA. CDR3 length: 12 amino acids. Germline V gene data show CDR1 as MDHEN and CDR2 as SYDVKM. The full variable domain, its missing parts supplied by reference TRBV28 and TRBJ2-7, is DVKVTQSSRYLVKRTGEKVFLECVQDMDHENMFWYRQDPGLGLRLIYFSYDVKMKEKGDIPEGYSVSREKKERFSLILESASTNQTSMYLCASRKAGYEQYFGPGTRLTVT.

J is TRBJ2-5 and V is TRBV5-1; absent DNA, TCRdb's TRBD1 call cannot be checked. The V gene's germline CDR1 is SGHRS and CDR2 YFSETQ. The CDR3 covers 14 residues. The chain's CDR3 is CASSLASGEETQYF.

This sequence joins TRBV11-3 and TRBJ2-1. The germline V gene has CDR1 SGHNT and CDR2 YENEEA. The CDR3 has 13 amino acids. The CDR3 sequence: CASSLLGSNEQFF.

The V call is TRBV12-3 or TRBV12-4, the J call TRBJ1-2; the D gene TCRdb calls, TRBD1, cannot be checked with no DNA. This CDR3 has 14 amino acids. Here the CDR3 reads CASTEGQANYGYTF.

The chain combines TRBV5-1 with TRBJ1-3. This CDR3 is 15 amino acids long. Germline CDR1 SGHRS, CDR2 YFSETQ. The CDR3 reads CASSLDAVSGNTIYF.